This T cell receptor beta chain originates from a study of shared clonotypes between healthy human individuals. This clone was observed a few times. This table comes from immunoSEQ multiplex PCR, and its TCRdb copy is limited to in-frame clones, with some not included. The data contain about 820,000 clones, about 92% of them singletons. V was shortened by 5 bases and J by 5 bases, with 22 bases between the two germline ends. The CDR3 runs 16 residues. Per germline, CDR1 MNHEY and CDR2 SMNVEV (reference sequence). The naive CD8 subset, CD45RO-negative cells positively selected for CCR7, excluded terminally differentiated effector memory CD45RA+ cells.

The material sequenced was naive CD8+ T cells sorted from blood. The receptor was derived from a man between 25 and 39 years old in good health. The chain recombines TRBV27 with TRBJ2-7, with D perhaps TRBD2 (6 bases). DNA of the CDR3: TGTGCCAGCAGTCTAACTTTCAGGGCGGGATGGGACGAGCAGTACTTC. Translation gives CASSLTFRAGWDEQYF.